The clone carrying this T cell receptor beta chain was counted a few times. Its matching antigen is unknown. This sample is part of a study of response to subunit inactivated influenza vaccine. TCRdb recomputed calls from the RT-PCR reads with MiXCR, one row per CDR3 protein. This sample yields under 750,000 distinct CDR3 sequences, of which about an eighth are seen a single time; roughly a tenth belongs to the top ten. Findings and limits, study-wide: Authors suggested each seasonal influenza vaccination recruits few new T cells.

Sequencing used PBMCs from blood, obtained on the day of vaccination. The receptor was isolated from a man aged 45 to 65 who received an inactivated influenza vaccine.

The CDR3 nucleotides read TGCAGTGCTAGAACCACTGTGGTCGATGAGCAGTACTTC. Translated, it gives CSARTTVVDEQYF. The gene calls are TRBV20-1 and TRBJ2-7; D not resolved. CDR1 is DFQATT and CDR2 is SNEGSKA in the germline V gene (reference sequence). The CDR3 spans 13 residues. Trimming cost V 2 bases and J 7 bases, with 15 bases left between them.